Reported below is one TCR beta chain. CDR1 is MNHEY, CDR2 SMNVEV, per germline (reference sequence). The CDR3 is 14 amino acids. Trimming took 1 base from V and 4 from J, leaving 7 bases between them. In the original processing: Estimated nucleated cell counts came from reference gene primer amplification. Profiling relied on immunoSEQ multiplex PCR, and the TCRdb table lists in-frame clones only, not all of them. The DNA was the basis for D and trimming; V, J and clone size are from that table. The profile covers around 180,000 clones, with 80% appearing a single time and 6.5% to 7% taken by the ten largest. The record originates from a study of blood T cell repertoires in COVID-19. At the level of the study: Some COVID-19 samples were acute and others convalescent; all came from the United States, Italy and Spain. In each case, the material was cDNA or gDNA derived from T cells, B-cell-depleted T cells, or PBMCs.

The chain recombines TRBV27 with TRBJ2-2, with D unresolved. The receptor's source is a man between 65 and 85 years old with active or convalescent COVID-19. The sequencing sample was made of peripheral blood. CDR3 region: CASSLLQSTGELFF. CDR3 DNA sequence: TGTGCCAGCAGTTTATTACAGAGCACCGGGGAGCTGTTTTTT.